These 2 T cell receptor beta chains were all obtained from the same sample, sequenced in a study of blood T cells in healthy people across ages. Sample-barcoded 5' priming and a J-beta primer mix drove a second PCR of roughly 6 to 12 cycles. Using its own MiXCR run on the 5' RACE reads, TCRdb lists one record per CDR3 protein. Among around 800,000 distinct CDR3 sequences, about 26% were seen once, and the ten largest hold 2.5% to 3.5%. Another study also made use of these data, one on T cells of mothers and their children.

Sequencing was performed on blood. These receptors originate from a boy under 18 in good health.

This chain uses TRBV12-3 or TRBV12-4 with TRBJ1-6; the match to TRBD1 covers 7 bases. The CDR3 runs to 14 residues. The V gene end was trimmed by 6 bases and the J gene end by 9 bases; junction bases not matched to a gene: 8. CDR3 bases: TGTGCCAGCAGCCCGGGACAGTCGCGTTCACCCCTCCACTTT. Translated, it gives CASSPGQSRSPLHF.

The J gene is TRBJ2-5, the V gene TRBV6-6, with D possibly called TRBD1 or TRBD2 (6 bases each). CDR3 length: 14 residues. Germline V gives CDR1 MNHNY, CDR2 SVGAGI (reference sequence). V was cut by 5 bases and J by 3 bases, with 13 bases left in between. DNA of the CDR3: TGTGCCAGCAGTCGCCGGGGGCAGGAAGAGACCCAGTACTTC. Residues: CASSRRGQEETQYF.